The clone carrying this TCR beta chain was found a few times. For TCRbeta, the library was prepared with unique molecular identifiers. TCRdb used MiXCR to reprocess the PCR reads, holding one entry per CDR3 protein. Here the sample spans roughly 220,000 distinct CDR3 sequences, around 13% being singletons. The sample belongs to a study of T-cell reconstitution after alpha-beta-depleted transplantation in children. The CDR3 has 15 residues. The germline CDR1 and CDR2 sequences are SGHRS and YFSETQ. The junction had 7 bases not matched to a gene; V was cut back by 0 bases and J by 5 bases. The V call is TRBV5-1, the J call TRBJ1-1; 7 bases are shared with TRBD1. The receptor's source is a human donor who donated a stem cell graft to a child with acute lymphoblastic leukemia. Specimen: PBMCs from the stem cell graft donor, collected from the stem cell graft. CDR3 sequence: CASSLALTGQTEAFF. In nucleotides, the CDR3 is TGCGCCAGCAGCTTGGCTCTGACAGGGCAAACTGAAGCTTTCTTT.